Shown below are 14 T cell receptor beta chains from a single sample sequenced in a study of cytomegalovirus exposure and HLA in healthy donors. PCR employed 60 Vbeta and 13 Jbeta primers. Here immunoSEQ multiplex PCR was the method, and the copy in TCRdb shows in-frame clones only, minus some. Of around 150,000 clones in the sample, about 76% are singletons; the top ten hold 7.4%. Sequencing was done on a sample of PBMCs. These receptor sequences come from a male donor in good health and CMV-seropositive.

Only a few counts were recorded for this clone. The V call is TRBV4-2, the J call TRBJ1-1, with D unresolved. The CDR3 runs 13 residues. Germline values: CDR1 LGHNA, CDR2 YNFKEQ. Trimming took 3 bases from V and 5 from J, leaving 10 bases between them. Written as DNA, the CDR3 is TGTGCCAGCAGCCAGGATACGGGGACTGAAGCTTTCTTT. Translating it yields CASSQDTGTEAFF.

On this clone: In the same sample, other DNA sequences code for this CDR3. V usage is TRBV30 and J usage is TRBJ1-1, with unresolved D. CDR3 length: 13 residues. V lost 0 bases and J 3 bases, leaving 8 bases between the germline ends. Germline V gives CDR1 GTSNPN, CDR2 SVGIG (reference sequence). The chain's CDR3 is CAWSVGSYTEAFF. The CDR3 coding sequence is TGTGCCTGGAGTGTGGGCAGCTACACTGAAGCTTTCTTT.

The chain carries TRBV29-1 and TRBJ1-2; D is perhaps TRBD1 (6 bases). Germline V lookup: CDR1 SQVTM, CDR2 ANQGSEA. There are 11 residues in the CDR3. V shed 7 bases and J shed 8 bases, with 14 bases lying between them. The CDR3, as DNA: TGCAGCGGCACAGGGTCTGGGGGCTACACCTTC. Amino acids: CSGTGSGGYTF.

J is TRBJ1-1 and V is TRBV5-1; 7 bases map to TRBD1. V shed 4 bases, J shed 0 bases, and the junction held 6 bases outside the gene matches. Germline V lookup: CDR1 SGHRS, CDR2 YFSETQ. This CDR3 contains 15 residues. Written as DNA, the CDR3 is TGCGCCAGCAGCCGGGGGGGGACAGTGAACACTGAAGCTTTCTTT. Encoded protein: CASSRGGTVNTEAFF.

The genes are TRBV7-9 and TRBJ2-1; TRBD2 is a possible D gene (5 bases). This CDR3 is 9 amino acids long. Germline loops: CDR1 SEHNR, CDR2 FQNEAQ (reference sequence). Trimming pared 6 bases from V and 14 bases from J, leaving 8 bases between. The CDR3 protein is CASRPGEFF. The CDR3 coding sequence is TGTGCCAGCAGACCCGGGGAGTTCTTC.

V is TRBV7-6 and J is TRBJ1-6; 8 bases fit TRBD1. V lost 5 bases and J lost 7; bases outside the gene matches: 7. Per the germline V gene, CDR1 is SGHVS and CDR2 is FNYEAQ. The CDR3 runs to 15 residues. The CDR3 reads CASSAETGGNSPLHF. The DNA of the CDR3 is TGTGCCAGCAGCGCAGAAACAGGGGGGAATTCACCCCTCCACTTT.

The V call is TRBV27, the J call TRBJ1-4; TRBD1 matches 9 bases. Per the germline V gene, CDR1 is MNHEY and CDR2 is SMNVEV (reference sequence). The CDR3 is made up of 16 amino acids. V shed 2 bases and J 3 bases; nucleotides not matched to a gene: 4. This CDR3 reads CASSLRQGEANEKLFF. CDR3 sequence (DNA): TGTGCCAGCAGTTTACGACAGGGGGAAGCTAATGAAAAACTGTTTTTT.

CDR3 DNA sequence: TGTGCCAGTAGTCCAGGGTCTCCAGATACGCAGTATTTT. It is translated as CASSPGSPDTQYF. The rearrangement links TRBV19 to TRBJ2-3, with D maybe TRBD1 (5 bases). V lost 5 bases and J 4 bases, leaving 10 bases between the germline ends. This CDR3 region has 13 residues. CDR1 and CDR2 (germline): LNHDA, SQIVND (reference sequence).

As concerns this clone: A junction end diverges from the germline sequence, so it may reflect a read error. The gene calls are TRBV7-9 and TRBJ1-1; D is unclear. The V gene's germline CDR1 is SEHNR and CDR2 FQNEAQ (reference sequence). CDR3 length equals 16 residues. CDR3 DNA: TGTTCCAGCAGCTCCCCAGACCTTCGGGGAGGGACTGAAGCTTTCTTT. Amino acids: CSSSSPDLRGGTEAFF.

V gene TRBV19 combines with J gene TRBJ2-7, with 8 bases matching TRBD1. There are 14 residues in the CDR3. Germline lookup yields CDR1 LNHDA and CDR2 SQIVND (reference sequence). V shed 3 bases and J 2 bases; nucleotides not matched to a gene: 3. CDR3 in DNA: TGTGCCAGTAGTATCGGGACAGGTCCCTACGAGCAGTACTTC. It codes for CASSIGTGPYEQYF.

This clone is a singleton in its sample. The gene calls are TRBV5-1 and TRBJ2-1, with 14 bases lining up with TRBD2. The germline CDR1 and CDR2 sequences are SGHRS and YFSETQ. V dropped 4 bases and J dropped 1; count of bases not matched to a gene: 10. This CDR3 region has 19 residues. In DNA form, the CDR3 reads TGCGCCAGCAGCCTCCGGACTAGCGGGGGGATAGAATCCTACAATGAGCAGTTCTTC. Translated: CASSLRTSGGIESYNEQFF.

This clone was counted once. The J gene is TRBJ2-3, the V gene TRBV5-1; a weak D match, TRBD1 (5 bases). From germline, CDR1 is SGHRS and CDR2 YFSETQ. The CDR3 has 12 residues. With 4 bases removed from V and 5 bases from J, the gap between germline ends came to 8 bases. CDR3 sequence reads: CASSIRGDTQYF. The CDR3 coding sequence is TGCGCCAGCAGCATTAGGGGAGATACGCAGTATTTT. Together with reference TRBV5-1 and TRBJ2-3, the CDR3 gives the full variable domain: KAGVTQTPRYLIKTRGQQVTLSCSPISGHRSVSWYQQTPGQGLQFLFEYFSETQRNKGNFPGRFSGRQFSNSRSEMNVSTLELGDSALYLCASSIRGDTQYFGPGTRLTVL.

In this sample, this clone turned up a few times. The chain has TRBV7-3 and TRBJ2-1, with TRBD2 matching over 9 bases. CDR1 is SGHTA and CDR2 is FQGTGA in the germline V gene. This CDR3 comprises 17 residues. J was trimmed by 7 bases and V by 1 base; bases with no gene match: 11. CDR3 sequence: CASSLRRGGTFDNEQFF. For the CDR3, the DNA is TGTGCCAGCAGCTTAAGGCGGGGGGGGACTTTCGATAATGAGCAGTTCTTC.

This chain uses TRBV6-1 with TRBJ2-5; possibly TRBD2 for D (5 bases). This CDR3 has 15 amino acids. The V and J ends lost 2 bases and 5 bases respectively, with 15 bases between them. Germline V gives CDR1 MNHNS, CDR2 SASEGT. The CDR3 sequence: CASSEYASRSETQYF. Written as DNA, the CDR3 is TGTGCCAGCAGTGAATACGCTAGCCGATCTGAGACCCAGTACTTC.